The 28 T cell receptor beta chains in this list originate from one sample, sequenced in a study of blood T cell repertoires in COVID-19. The data were produced by immunoSEQ multiplex PCR, yet TCRdb's version contains in-frame clones alone and is incomplete. The sample has approximately 94,000 clones, roughly 85% seen once. Sequenced material: peripheral blood. These receptors all stem from a man aged 70 or older with active or convalescent COVID-19.

Only a few counts were recorded for this clone. The V gene is TRBV29-1, the J gene TRBJ2-7; 9 bases match TRBD2. The CDR3 is 14 residues long. Germline-derived CDR1 and CDR2 are SQVTM and ANQGSEA. The ends lost 5 bases at V and 7 bases at J; junction bases unmatched: 12. CDR3 in amino acids: CSVYAAGGIEEQYF. CDR3 coding DNA: TGCAGCGTTTATGCCGCGGGGGGGATTGAAGAGCAGTACTTC.

This rearrangement joins TRBV7-3 to TRBJ1-2; no reliable D call. This CDR3 is 14 amino acids long. Germline assignment: CDR1 SGHTA and CDR2 FQGTGA. The V and J ends lost 3 bases and 4 bases respectively, with 12 bases between them. The CDR3 region has the DNA TGTGCCAGCAGCTTCTACGGAGGCAGCTATGGCTACACCTTC. Translated: CASSFYGGSYGYTF.

This chain connects TRBV6-5 to TRBJ1-2; 8 positions match TRBD1. Germline-derived CDR1 and CDR2 are MNHEY and SVGAGI. V shed 7 bases, J shed 6 bases, and the junction held 7 bases outside the gene matches. The CDR3 covers 13 residues. CDR3 loop: CASKETGVDGYTF. The CDR3 nucleotides are TGTGCCAGCAAAGAGACAGGGGTCGATGGCTACACCTTC.

This clone has just one count. The chain uses TRBV6-1 and TRBJ2-2; D remains ambiguous. CDR1 is MNHNS and CDR2 is SASEGT in the germline V gene. V was clipped by 2 bases and J by 1 base, with 11 bases between them. This CDR3 comprises 16 residues. CDR3 sequence: CASSERPGWNTGELFF. As DNA, the CDR3 is TGTGCCAGCAGTGAACGCCCAGGTTGGAACACCGGGGAGCTGTTTTTT.

The CDR3 DNA reads TGTGCCAGCAGATCCGGGACTAGCGGGGGGCTCTCCTACAATGAGCAGTTCTTC. As protein: CASRSGTSGGLSYNEQFF. The chain combines TRBV7-2 with TRBJ2-1, with TRBD2 matching 15 bases. This CDR3 spans 18 amino acids. Germline loops: CDR1 SGHTA, CDR2 FQGNSA. The trim removed 6 bases at V and 0 bases at J, leaving 6 bases unmatched.

The chain uses TRBV6-2 or TRBV6-3 and TRBJ2-2; maybe TRBD2 (6 bases). Germline assignment: CDR1 MNHEY and CDR2 SVGEGT. This CDR3 spans 14 amino acids. Trimming cost V 5 bases and J 3 bases, with 10 bases left between them. Here the CDR3 DNA reads TGTGCCAGCAGTGCCGGGACTCACACCGGGGAGCTGTTTTTT. It translates to CASSAGTHTGELFF.

This clone was picked up a small number of times. The chain joins TRBV27 to TRBJ2-7; the D gene is possibly TRBD2 (6 bases). Trimming removed 3 bases at V and 7 bases at J, with 22 bases between. Germline V gene sequence: CDR1 MNHEY, CDR2 SMNVEV (reference sequence). CDR3 length equals 16 residues. This chain's CDR3 is CASSLSRLGSFQEQYF. The DNA for the CDR3 is TGTGCCAGCAGTTTGTCCAGACTAGGGAGTTTTCAGGAGCAGTACTTC.

V and J are TRBV6-4 and TRBJ2-3, with 8 bases identical to TRBD2. V was clipped by 6 bases and J by 4 bases; unmatched bases: 9. This CDR3 comprises 15 residues. Germline CDR1 and CDR2: MRHNA and SNTAGT. The CDR3 loop is CASSPGGRPPDTQYF. The CDR3 DNA sequence: TGTGCCAGCAGCCCGGGAGGGCGCCCCCCAGATACGCAGTATTTT.

The rearrangement joins TRBV11-2 to TRBJ2-1, with 8 bases that match TRBD2. The CDR3 has 15 amino acids. In germline, CDR1 is SGHAT, CDR2 FQNNGV. V gave up 3 bases and J gave up 2 bases; unmatched junction bases: 3. CDR3 bases: TGTGCCAGCAGCTTCGGGCGGGGGGCCTACAATGAGCAGTTCTTC. This gives the protein CASSFGRGAYNEQFF.

V is TRBV11-2 and J is TRBJ2-3; 8 bases agree with TRBD2. The germline V gene has CDR1 SGHAT and CDR2 FQNNGV. The CDR3 has 17 residues. V shed 2 bases, J shed 1 base, and the junction held 8 bases outside the gene matches. CDR3 sequence: CASSLWFGGAGTDTQYF. The CDR3, as DNA: TGTGCCAGCAGCTTATGGTTCGGGGGGGCGGGCACAGATACGCAGTATTTT.

Here the CDR3 reads CASSPAGTGGDYGYTF. DNA of the CDR3: TGTGCCAGCAGTCCCGCGGGGACAGGGGGCGACTATGGCTACACCTTC. This chain joins TRBV28 and TRBJ1-2; 12 bases fit TRBD1. The germline V gene has CDR1 MDHEN and CDR2 SYDVKM. The trim removed 5 bases at V and 3 bases at J, leaving 7 bases unmatched. The CDR3 runs 16 residues.

This rearrangement joins TRBV3-1 (or the pseudogene TRBV3-2) to TRBJ1-2, with D perhaps matching TRBD1 (5 bases). The CDR3 extends over 16 amino acids. Trimming stripped 4 bases from V and 10 bases from J, with 25 bases between. CDR1 LGHDT and CDR2 YNNKEL come from the germline V gene (reference sequence). CDR3 DNA: TGTGCCAGCAGCCCACCCCTTGGGAGGGGCGCCACGGACTACACCTTC. This sequence encodes CASSPPLGRGATDYTF.

This clone was picked up a small number of times. The J gene is TRBJ2-2, the V gene TRBV9; D gene uncertain. Germline assignment: CDR1 SGDLS and CDR2 YYNGEE. V lost 7 bases to trimming and J lost 1 base, with 11 bases between them. The CDR3 is 14 amino acids. The CDR3 loop is CASEEGVNTGELFF. The CDR3 DNA sequence: TGTGCCAGCGAGGAAGGTGTGAACACCGGGGAGCTGTTTTTT.

This clone was recorded a few times. The gene calls are TRBV11-2 and TRBJ1-4; D ambiguous. Germline-derived CDR1 and CDR2 are SGHAT and FQNNGV. The CDR3 loop spans 13 amino acids. Trimming stripped 1 base from V and 11 bases from J, with 11 bases between. The CDR3 is CASSLGSLQKLFF. The CDR3 nucleotides are TGTGCCAGCAGCTTAGGGAGCCTTCAGAAACTGTTTTTT.

This chain uses TRBV5-4 with TRBJ2-7, with a tentative D call TRBD1 (6 bases). This CDR3 has 14 amino acids. Germline V gene data show CDR1 as SGHNT and CDR2 as YYREEE (reference sequence). V dropped 3 bases and J dropped 0 bases, with 10 bases sitting between them. The CDR3 here is CASSSKQGSYEQYF. The CDR3 DNA reads as TGTGCCAGCAGCTCGAAACAGGGCTCCTACGAGCAGTACTTC.

In DNA, the CDR3 is TGTGCCAGCAGTGAACTAGCGGGAGACACCGGGGAGCTGTTTTTT. It codes for CASSELAGDTGELFF. The chain is built from TRBV2 and TRBJ2-2; 10 bases line up with TRBD2. There are 15 residues in the CDR3. Per the germline V gene, CDR1 is SNHLY and CDR2 is FYNNEI. Trimming took 2 bases from V and 3 from J; bases not matched to a gene: 0.

J is TRBJ2-1 and V is TRBV5-1; 12 nucleotides agree with TRBD2. The germline CDR1 and CDR2 sequences are SGHRS and YFSETQ. This CDR3 spans 17 amino acids. Trimming removed 1 base from V and 8 bases from J; junction bases left unmatched: 10. The CDR3 region has the DNA TGCGCCAGCAGCTTGCGGCCCAGACTAGCGGGGGACGATGAGCAGTTCTTC. Translated: CASSLRPRLAGDDEQFF. Full variable domain (missing parts from reference TRBV5-1 and TRBJ2-1): KAGVTQTPRYLIKTRGQQVTLSCSPISGHRSVSWYQQTPGQGLQFLFEYFSETQRNKGNFPGRFSGRQFSNSRSEMNVSTLELGDSALYLCASSLRPRLAGDDEQFFGPGTRLTVL.

This chain joins TRBV24-1 and TRBJ2-2, with 7 bases lining up with TRBD1. The V gene end was trimmed by 1 base and the J gene end by 3 bases; junction bases not matched to a gene: 7. The CDR3 consists of 17 residues. CDR1 KGHDR and CDR2 SFDVKD come from the germline V gene. The DNA of the CDR3 is TGTGCCACCAGTGATTTAAGGCAGGGGGTGGACACCGGGGAGCTGTTTTTT. It specifies CATSDLRQGVDTGELFF.

This clone was detected a few times. This chain uses TRBV27 with TRBJ2-7, with TRBD2 matching over 12 bases. The V gene's germline CDR1 is MNHEY and CDR2 SMNVEV (reference sequence). This CDR3 has 19 amino acids. Trimming took 5 bases from V and 1 from J; bases not matched to a gene: 15. The CDR3 reads CASSPRGLAGIGSSYEQYF. Here the CDR3 DNA reads TGTGCCAGCAGTCCGCGTGGACTAGCGGGAATCGGTAGTTCCTACGAGCAGTACTTC.

This chain joins TRBV7-8 and TRBJ2-2, with no clear D. CDR3 length: 13 residues. Germline V gene data show CDR1 as SGHVS and CDR2 as FQNEAQ. Between the trimmed V and J ends, which lost 4 bases and 5 bases, there was a span of 8 bases. CDR3 sequence reads: CASSSVDTGELFF. CDR3 nucleotide sequence: TGTGCCAGCAGCTCGGTCGATACCGGGGAGCTGTTTTTT.

The chain uses TRBV5-1 and TRBJ2-5, with 10 bases matching TRBD1. Per the germline V gene, CDR1 is SGHRS and CDR2 is YFSETQ. V dropped 4 bases and J dropped 5; count of bases not matched to a gene: 5. This CDR3 is 14 amino acids long. CDR3 sequence (DNA): TGCGCCAGCAGCCCCGGGACAGGGGCGGAGACCCAGTACTTC. Its protein product is CASSPGTGAETQYF.

This clone was observed a few times. The chain joins TRBV28 to TRBJ1-2; D is uncertain. V lost 4 bases and J lost 0, with 9 bases in between. The germline V gene encodes CDR1 MDHEN and CDR2 SYDVKM. The CDR3 extends over 14 amino acids. CDR3 nucleotides: TGTGCCAGCAGTTCTCCGGGAGCTAACTATGGCTACACCTTC. It yields the protein CASSSPGANYGYTF.

The J gene is TRBJ2-1, the V gene TRBV5-1; 9 positions agree with TRBD2. V shed 4 bases and J 3 bases; nucleotides not matched to a gene: 5. The CDR3 runs 15 residues. Germline V gene lookup returns CDR1 SGHRS and CDR2 YFSETQ. CDR3 residues: CASSLSGGLYNEQFF. CDR3 nucleotide sequence: TGCGCCAGCAGCCTTAGCGGGGGCCTCTACAATGAGCAGTTCTTC.

This clone was seen once. J is TRBJ2-1 and V is TRBV11-3; D may be TRBD1 (6 bases). This CDR3 has 13 amino acids. V lost 3 bases to trimming and J lost 8 bases, with 11 bases between them. CDR1 and CDR2 (germline): SGHNT, YENEEA. The CDR3 sequence: CASSLTTGYEQFF. CDR3 sequence (DNA): TGTGCCAGCAGCTTGACCACAGGGTATGAGCAGTTCTTC.

The gene calls are TRBV29-1 and TRBJ2-3, with 10 bases matching TRBD2. CDR1 is SQVTM, CDR2 ANQGSEA, per germline. V trimming: 5 bases; J trimming: 6 bases; junction bases outside the gene matches: 11. The CDR3 extends over 15 amino acids. CDR3 in DNA: TGCAGCGTTCCCACACCAGCGGGAGGGTGGGATACGCAGTATTTT. This translates into CSVPTPAGGWDTQYF.

This chain joins TRBV7-2 and TRBJ2-1; a weak D match, TRBD1 (7 bases). This CDR3 region has 15 residues. Germline CDR1 and CDR2: SGHTA and FQGNSA. The germline V and J ends were trimmed by 1 base and 7 bases, with 14 bases remaining between them. CDR3 sequence: CASSLGRGRGNEQFF. In DNA form, the CDR3 reads TGTGCCAGCAGCTTAGGGAGGGGGCGTGGGAATGAGCAGTTCTTC.

The chain employs TRBV4-3 and TRBJ2-3; the D gene is possibly TRBD2 (5 bases). V was clipped by 1 base and J by 0 bases, with 8 bases between them. Per germline, CDR1 LGHNA and CDR2 YSLEER. The CDR3 covers 15 residues. CDR3: CASSQAGESTDTQYF. CDR3 bases: TGCGCCAGCAGCCAAGCCGGGGAGAGCACAGATACGCAGTATTTT.

This sequence joins TRBV5-6 and TRBJ1-2; 10 nucleotides align to TRBD1. The CDR3 has 13 amino acids. The germline V gene encodes CDR1 SGHDT and CDR2 YYEEEE. The ends lost 5 bases at V and 6 bases at J; junction bases unmatched: 4. Here the CDR3 reads CASSWDRGHGYTF. Written as DNA, the CDR3 is TGTGCCAGCAGTTGGGACAGGGGCCATGGCTACACCTTC.